This TCR beta chain was identified in a study of T-cell memory formation after mild COVID-19. Overall study: Clusters were largely donor specific. Study-level results: The CD4+ clones that contracted clustered mainly within CM and EM, and the CD8+ clones concentrated in EMRA.

Note on this clonotype: Antigen unknown. A much larger clone lies one base from this, so it may be a read error.

With constant-segment primers, 5'RACE yielded cDNA libraries of TCR alpha and TCR beta that carried sample barcodes and UMIs. TCRdb used MiXCR to reprocess the 5' RACE reads, holding one entry per CDR3 protein. This sample has 150,000 to 200,000 distinct CDR3 sequences, with around 13% found just once. Germline CDR1 and CDR2: SNHLY and FYNNEI. The CDR3 is made up of 17 amino acids. The clonotype originates from an adult woman who had mild COVID-19 (a few samples of this study predate the infection). Cell type and time point are not known. The rearrangement uses TRBV2 and TRBJ2-7, with D perhaps TRBD2 (5 bases). The sequenced sample was PBMCs or a T cell subset sorted from them (not recorded which). The CDR3 here is CASGERGLVLRFYEQYF. DNA for the CDR3: TGTGCCAGCGGTGAAAGAGGGCTAGTTCTCCGTTTCTACGAGCAGTACTTC.